The 14 T cell receptor beta chains given below trace back to one sample, sequenced in a study of T cells in Graves' hyperthyroidism and ophthalmopathy (dated by TCRdb to the late 2010s). The library relied on multiplex PCR. Sequencing relied on an Illumina HiSeq 2000. The TCR beta CDR3 regions were amplified from the RNA transcripts. For the first round of RT-PCR on the TCR CDR3, the HTBI primer set was used together with the Qiagen OneStep RT-PCR kit. TCRdb redid the processing of the public reads, applying fastp at Q25 and MiXCR, and retained in-frame beta chains. Rows are unified per CDR3 protein, each entry keeping the most common DNA and genes. The table for this sample lists more than 350,000 distinct CDR3 sequences; approximately 14% of them were counted only once. The ten most abundant clones make up roughly a fifth of the sample. The sequenced sample consisted of blood. Receptors originate from a woman in her sixties with Graves' ophthalmopathy.

This clonotype was detected many times. The rearrangement joins TRBV11-1 to TRBJ2-7, with TRBD2 as a possible D gene (5 bases). The CDR3 is 14 residues long. The germline gives CDR1 SGHAT, CDR2 FQDESV (reference sequence). Trimming left V 2 bases short and J 2 bases short, with 10 bases between. CDR3 region: CASSLRGLTYEQYF. CDR3 nucleotide sequence: TGTGCCAGCAGCTTAAGAGGGTTAACCTACGAGCAGTACTTC.

There are many counts of this clonotype. This rearrangement joins TRBV28 to TRBJ1-5, with no clear D. The CDR3 runs to 14 residues. Germline-derived CDR1 and CDR2 are MDHEN and SYDVKM. V lost 1 base to trimming and J lost 5 bases, with 9 bases between them. CDR3 in amino acids: CASSLLAGHQPQHF. The CDR3 DNA is TGTGCCAGCAGTTTATTAGCAGGTCATCAGCCCCAGCATTTT.

This clonotype occurred many times. The chain combines TRBV4-1 with TRBJ2-2; D uncertain. This CDR3 has 13 residues. Trimming cost V 0 bases and J 6 bases, with 5 bases left between them. The germline V gene encodes CDR1 MGHRA and CDR2 YSYEKL. The CDR3 DNA reads as TGCGCCAGCAGCCAAGATAACCCCGGGGAGCTGTTTTTT. Amino acids: CASSQDNPGELFF.

This clonotype was counted ten times or more. The rearrangement uses TRBV18 and TRBJ2-7; 8 bases fit TRBD1. V lost 1 base to trimming and J lost 2 bases; unmatched junction nucleotides: 4. This CDR3 comprises 15 residues. Germline V gene sequence: CDR1 KGHSH, CDR2 LQKENI. In nucleotides, the CDR3 is TGTGCCAGCTCACCACAACAGGGGGTAGCCTACGAGCAGTACTTC. This sequence encodes CASSPQQGVAYEQYF.

This clonotype was seen only a few times. The chain couples TRBV6-1 to TRBJ2-1; 9 bases align to TRBD2. The germline CDR1 and CDR2 sequences are MNHNS and SASEGT. This CDR3 has 15 residues. V lost 6 bases, J lost 6 bases, and 9 bases stayed unmatched. The CDR3 here is CASRNLAGVGNEQFF. The CDR3 nucleotides are TGTGCCAGCAGAAACTTAGCGGGAGTGGGCAATGAGCAGTTCTTC.

The chain couples TRBV7-2 to TRBJ2-7; D may be TRBD1 (6 bases). Germline V CDR1 and CDR2: SGHTA, FQGNSA. The CDR3 length is 14 residues. With 6 bases removed from V and 2 bases from J, the gap between germline ends came to 14 bases. As DNA, the CDR3 is TGTGCCAGCAGGCCCTGGACAGAGACCTACGAGCAGTACTTC. Translation gives CASRPWTETYEQYF.

This chain links TRBV9 with TRBJ1-2, with D maybe TRBD1 (6 bases). The CDR3 length is 14 residues. V was cut by 1 base and J by 4 bases, with 11 bases left in between. Per germline, CDR1 SGDLS and CDR2 YYNGEE. The CDR3 region is CASSVSQGTYGYTF. The CDR3 coding sequence is TGTGCCAGCAGCGTATCTCAGGGGACCTATGGCTACACCTTC.

The chain joins TRBV5-1 to TRBJ1-5; a possible D gene is TRBD1 (5 bases). The length of the CDR3 is 14 residues. Germline V gene data show CDR1 as SGHRS and CDR2 as YFSETQ. V lost 1 base, J lost 5 bases, and 10 bases lay in between. For the CDR3, the DNA is TGCGCCAGCAGCTTGACAGGTATACATCAGCCCCAGCATTTT. It yields the protein CASSLTGIHQPQHF.

This clonotype has at least ten counts. The gene calls are TRBV18 and TRBJ2-1; 8 bases are shared with TRBD2. Germline values: CDR1 KGHSH, CDR2 LQKENI. The CDR3 spans 15 residues. V was pared by 3 bases and J by 5 bases, with 6 bases of the junction left unmatched. DNA for the CDR3: TGTGCCAGCTCACCCAGCGGGAGAGAGGACAATGAGCAGTTCTTC. Residues: CASSPSGREDNEQFF.

The V and J genes are TRBV10-1 and TRBJ2-1, with TRBD1 matching 12 bases. In germline, CDR1 is WNHNN, CDR2 SYGVQD (reference sequence). The CDR3 loop spans 16 amino acids. V lost 2 bases to trimming and J lost 7 bases; unmatched junction nucleotides: 6. The CDR3 nucleotides are TGCGCCAGCAGTGAGAGGGGGACAGGGGGCTGGAATGAGCAGTTCTTC. Its protein is CASSERGTGGWNEQFF.

This clonotype came up many times. The genes are TRBV28 and TRBJ2-5; 8 nucleotides agree with TRBD2. Germline V gene data show CDR1 as MDHEN and CDR2 as SYDVKM. This CDR3 is 13 amino acids long. Trimming cost V 7 bases and J 4 bases; bases outside gene matches: 5. The CDR3 DNA sequence: TGTGCCAGCATCGGGGGGGCGGGAGAGACCCAGTACTTC. Translating gives CASIGGAGETQYF.

This clonotype was recorded many times. This rearrangement joins TRBV7-2 to TRBJ2-2; 11 bases map to TRBD2. Germline V CDR1 and CDR2: SGHTA, FQGNSA. J was trimmed by 11 bases and V by 4 bases; bases with no gene match: 12. The CDR3 consists of 16 residues. The CDR3 here is CASSYAGTSGLRELFF. Written as DNA, the CDR3 is TGTGCCAGCAGCTATGCTGGGACTAGCGGTCTTCGCGAGCTGTTTTTT.

This clonotype was seen repeatedly, ten times or more. The V call is TRBV7-3, the J call TRBJ2-3; D is undetermined. CDR1 is SGHTA and CDR2 is FQGTGA in the germline V gene. The CDR3 contains 14 residues. Trimming took off 1 base at V and 3 bases at J, with 8 bases between the two ends. The CDR3 protein is CASSLSPGTDTQYF. The CDR3, as DNA: TGTGCCAGCAGCTTAAGTCCCGGGACAGATACGCAGTATTTT. Using reference TRBV7-3 and TRBJ2-3 for the parts outside the CDR3, the full variable domain is GAGVSQTPSNKVTEKGKYVELRCDPISGHTALYWYRQSLGQGPEFLIYFQGTGAADDSGLPNDRFFAVRPEGSVSTLKIQRTERGDSAVYLCASSLSPGTDTQYFGPGTRLTVL.

V gene TRBV20-1 combines with J gene TRBJ2-6; D is uncertain. V was trimmed by 5 bases and J by 0 bases, leaving 14 bases between them. Germline V gives CDR1 DFQATT, CDR2 SNEGSKA (reference sequence). The CDR3 consists of 16 residues. CDR3 in amino acids: CSAEDGSSSGANVLTF. The CDR3 nucleotides read TGCAGTGCTGAGGACGGTTCGAGCTCTGGGGCCAACGTCCTGACTTTC.